What follows are 22 T cell receptor beta chains derived from one specimen sequenced in a study of chemoradiotherapy in HPV16-positive cancers. This table comes from immunoSEQ multiplex PCR, and its TCRdb copy is limited to in-frame clones, with some not included. The sample holds just over 25,000 clones, around nine tenths seen once. The starting material was blood, obtained from a patient who underwent chemoradiotherapy. The receptors derive from a human donor with HPV-associated anogenital cancer.

V and J are TRBV29-1 and TRBJ2-1, with D possibly TRBD2 on 5 matching bases. Germline V CDR1 and CDR2: SQVTM, ANQGSEA. The germline V and J ends were trimmed by 2 bases and 0 bases, with 14 bases remaining between them. This CDR3 region has 16 residues. CDR3 sequence (DNA): TGCAGCGTTGAATCCCCCGCAGGAGGCTCCTACAATGAGCAGTTCTTC. Amino acids: CSVESPAGGSYNEQFF.

This clone showed up just once. The J gene is TRBJ2-3, the V gene TRBV6-1; D ambiguous. Germline lookup yields CDR1 MNHNS and CDR2 SASEGT. V lost 1 base, J lost 1 base, and 9 bases lay in between. The CDR3 extends over 15 amino acids. The CDR3 DNA is TGTGCCAGCAGTGAAGGTCAAGGGCGCACAGATACGCAGTATTTT. Protein: CASSEGQGRTDTQYF.

The chain employs TRBV19 and TRBJ2-1, with TRBD1 matching 7 bases. V gave up 4 bases and J gave up 3 bases; unmatched junction bases: 6. Germline-derived CDR1 and CDR2 are LNHDA and SQIVND (reference sequence). The length of the CDR3 is 15 residues. Written as DNA, the CDR3 is TGTGCCAGTAGTAGACAGGGATTCGGCTACAATGAGCAGTTCTTC. Protein sequence: CASSRQGFGYNEQFF.

The rearrangement uses TRBV28 and TRBJ1-6; no firm D call. Germline V gene data show CDR1 as MDHEN and CDR2 as SYDVKM. The CDR3 covers 13 residues. Trimming stripped 6 bases from V and 9 bases from J, with 12 bases between. The CDR3 bases are TGTGCCAGCAGCGGCATGAGTAGTTCACCCCTCCACTTT. Encoded protein: CASSGMSSSPLHF.

The genes are TRBV25-1 and TRBJ2-2; D possibly corresponds to TRBD2 (6 bases). CDR1 and CDR2 (germline): MGHDK, SYGVNS. Trimming left V 0 bases short and J 6 bases short, with 11 bases between. The CDR3 has 15 residues. The CDR3 region is CASSEYSREAGELFF. CDR3 bases: TGTGCCAGCAGTGAATATTCCAGGGAGGCCGGGGAGCTGTTTTTT.

The chain uses TRBV28 and TRBJ1-1; D gene uncertain. The CDR3 runs 14 residues. The V gene lost 2 bases and the J gene lost 4 bases, with 11 bases spanning the gap. The germline V gene has CDR1 MDHEN and CDR2 SYDVKM. The CDR3 DNA is TGTGCCAGCAGTTTAGGGCAACTTGCCACTGAAGCTTTCTTT. It specifies CASSLGQLATEAFF.

V usage is TRBV6-5 and J usage is TRBJ2-7; 12 bases match TRBD2. CDR3 length: 15 amino acids. Germline V gene data show CDR1 as MNHEY and CDR2 as SVGAGI. J gave up 6 bases and V 6 bases, and 9 bases lay outside the gene matches. The DNA for the CDR3 is TGTGCCAGCAGCATACTAGCGGGGGGATTGGGCGAGCAGTACTTC. Its translation: CASSILAGGLGEQYF.

This chain connects TRBV29-1 to TRBJ1-2, with D perhaps TRBD1 (6 bases). Germline-derived CDR1 and CDR2 are SQVTM and ANQGSEA. The CDR3 is made up of 12 amino acids. The ends were cut back, 7 bases at V and 6 bases at J, with 15 bases in the middle. The CDR3, as DNA: TGCAGCGGCGGGGGGGACAAGGATGGCTACACCTTC. Protein: CSGGGDKDGYTF. The full variable domain, rest sourced from reference TRBV29-1 and TRBJ1-2, is SAVISQKPSRDICQRGTSLTIQCQVDSQVTMMFWYRQQPGQSLTLIATANQGSEATYESGFVIDKFPISRPNLTFSTLTVSNMSPEDSSIYLCSGGGDKDGYTFGSGTRLTVV.

V and J are TRBV2 and TRBJ2-7; D unresolved. CDR1 SNHLY and CDR2 FYNNEI come from the germline V gene. V was cut by 4 bases and J by 4 bases, with 11 bases left in between. The CDR3 sequence is 13 residues long. CDR3: CASSGIGLYEQYF. CDR3 DNA sequence: TGTGCCAGCAGTGGAATAGGCTTATACGAGCAGTACTTC.

The genes are TRBV6-5 and TRBJ1-1; D not certain. Germline values: CDR1 MNHEY, CDR2 SVGAGI. The CDR3 sequence is 12 residues long. The V gene lost 6 bases and the J gene lost 0 bases, with 5 bases spanning the gap. CDR3 coding DNA: TGTGCCAGCAGACTCCTGAACACTGAAGCTTTCTTT. It specifies CASRLLNTEAFF.

The chain is built from TRBV4-2 and TRBJ1-4; D not certain. CDR1 LGHNA and CDR2 YNFKEQ come from the germline V gene. Trimming shortened V by 3 bases and J by 0 bases, and 8 bases separated the two germline ends. The CDR3 contains 15 residues. The CDR3 is CASSQTQATNEKLFF. The CDR3 nucleotides read TGTGCCAGCAGCCAGACGCAGGCAACTAATGAAAAACTGTTTTTT.

This chain uses TRBV7-9 with TRBJ2-1; 10 bases are a match to TRBD2. Germline V gene sequence: CDR1 SEHNR, CDR2 FQNEAQ (reference sequence). V trimming: 7 bases; J trimming: 2 bases; junction bases outside the gene matches: 8. This CDR3 contains 16 residues. CDR3 sequence reads: CASTPLAGDPYNEQFF. CDR3 nucleotide sequence: TGTGCCAGCACGCCGCTAGCGGGGGATCCCTACAATGAGCAGTTCTTC.

This clone came up once. The V gene is TRBV4-1, the J gene TRBJ1-1; D might be TRBD1 (6 bases). From germline, CDR1 is MGHRA and CDR2 YSYEKL. Trimming shortened V by 1 base and J by 2 bases, and 11 bases separated the two germline ends. The CDR3 is made up of 15 amino acids. In nucleotides, the CDR3 is TGCGCCAGCAGCCAAGTACAGGGATTTAACACTGAAGCTTTCTTT. As protein: CASSQVQGFNTEAFF.

The genes are TRBV27 and TRBJ2-2, with TRBD2 identical over 11 bases. Germline V gene data show CDR1 as MNHEY and CDR2 as SMNVEV (reference sequence). V trimming: 3 bases; J trimming: 2 bases; junction bases outside the gene matches: 2. The CDR3 has 16 residues. This chain's CDR3 is CASSLTSGANTGELFF. The CDR3 nucleotides are TGTGCCAGCAGTTTGACTAGCGGGGCTAACACCGGGGAGCTGTTTTTT.

This clone showed up just once. The chain couples TRBV21-1 to TRBJ2-6; no check of the table's D call, TRBD1, against the DNA was made. TRBV21-1 is tagged as a pseudogene. This CDR3 comprises 20 residues. The CDR3, as DNA: TGTGCCAGCAGCAAAGGTCTGGTGACAGGGGGAATATGTGGGGCCAACGTCCTGACTTTC. Protein sequence: CASSKGLVTGGICGANVLTF.

The V call is TRBV5-6, the J call TRBJ2-7; D may be TRBD1 (6 bases). The V and J ends lost 0 bases and 6 bases respectively, with 13 bases between them. The length of the CDR3 is 14 residues. In germline, CDR1 is SGHDT, CDR2 YYEEEE. CDR3 in amino acids: CASSLAGARLEQYF. CDR3 nucleotides: TGTGCCAGCAGCTTGGCAGGGGCCCGTCTCGAGCAGTACTTC.

The V and J genes are TRBV5-1 and TRBJ2-5; tentatively, D is TRBD2 (6 bases). Per the germline V gene, CDR1 is SGHRS and CDR2 is YFSETQ. The CDR3 runs to 16 residues. Trimming pared 7 bases from V and 1 base from J, leaving 20 bases between. As DNA, the CDR3 is TGCGCCAGCGGTCCCTCGGGAGCGATAGTCCAAGAGACCCAGTACTTC. The encoded protein is CASGPSGAIVQETQYF.

The chain has TRBV6-6 and TRBJ1-4, with D unclear. V was shortened by 6 bases and J by 5 bases, with 10 bases between the two germline ends. Germline V gives CDR1 MNHNY, CDR2 SVGAGI (reference sequence). The CDR3 covers 13 residues. The CDR3: CASSPGNNEKLFF. CDR3 in DNA: TGTGCCAGCAGCCCGGGAAACAATGAAAAACTGTTTTTT.

V usage is TRBV7-9 and J usage is TRBJ2-6; no definite D call. The CDR3 sequence is 14 residues long. Between the trimmed V and J ends, which lost 4 bases and 1 base, there was a span of 5 bases. The germline V gene has CDR1 SEHNR and CDR2 FQNEAQ (reference sequence). This chain's CDR3 is CASSWASGANVLTF. In DNA form, the CDR3 reads TGTGCCAGCAGCTGGGCTTCTGGGGCCAACGTCCTGACTTTC.

The chain combines TRBV6-5 with TRBJ2-2; weak D call: TRBD2 (5 bases). This CDR3 region has 15 residues. The germline V and J ends were trimmed by 2 bases and 6 bases, with 13 bases remaining between them. Germline CDR1 and CDR2: MNHEY and SVGAGI. The CDR3 is CASSYDPEGSGELFF. The CDR3 DNA is TGTGCCAGCAGTTACGACCCTGAGGGTTCCGGGGAGCTGTTTTTT.

This chain connects TRBV29-1 to TRBJ2-7, with 10 bases lining up with TRBD1. The CDR3 has 14 amino acids. Germline CDR1 reads SQVTM; CDR2 reads ANQGSEA. V was clipped by 5 bases and J by 1 base; unmatched bases: 5. In DNA form, the CDR3 reads TGCAGCGTTCTCCCGGGACAGGGGTCCTACGAGCAGTACTTC. Translation gives CSVLPGQGSYEQYF.

This sequence joins TRBV9 and TRBJ2-1, with D tentatively TRBD2 (6 bases). The CDR3 totals 12 residues. Deletions cut 2 bases from V and 8 bases from J, with 8 bases between. Germline V CDR1 and CDR2: SGDLS, YYNGEE. In nucleotides, the CDR3 is TGTGCCAGCAGCGTCTGGGGGGATGAGCAGTTCTTC. Translation: CASSVWGDEQFF.